Detailed here is one T cell receptor (beta chain). Authors' analysis steps: Amplified reference gene primers provided the basis for estimating nucleated cell counts. This table comes from immunoSEQ multiplex PCR, and its TCRdb copy is limited to in-frame clones, with some not included. Clone size and the V and J calls come from that table; the DNA yielded D and trimming. The data hold just under 50,000 clones, with around 80% observed a single time. The data derive from a study of blood T cell repertoires in COVID-19. At the level of the study: The study drew acute and convalescent COVID-19 samples from the United States, Italy and Spain. Sample material is recorded as cDNA or gDNA derived from T cells, B-cell-depleted T cells, or PBMCs.

The receptor comes from a man in his 70s with acute or convalescent COVID-19. Specimen: peripheral blood.

CDR3 bases: TGTGCCAGCAGTCGACAGGAGGTTAATGAAAAACTGTTTTTT. As protein: CASSRQEVNEKLFF. V gene TRBV28 combines with J gene TRBJ1-4; D is perhaps TRBD1 (6 bases). The CDR3 consists of 14 residues. V lost 5 bases and J lost 4, with 11 bases in between. The germline V gene encodes CDR1 MDHEN and CDR2 SYDVKM. Using reference TRBV28 and TRBJ1-4 for the parts outside the CDR3, the full variable domain is DVKVTQSSRYLVKRTGEKVFLECVQDMDHENMFWYRQDPGLGLRLIYFSYDVKMKEKGDIPEGYSVSREKKERFSLILESASTNQTSMYLCASSRQEVNEKLFFGSGTQLSVL.